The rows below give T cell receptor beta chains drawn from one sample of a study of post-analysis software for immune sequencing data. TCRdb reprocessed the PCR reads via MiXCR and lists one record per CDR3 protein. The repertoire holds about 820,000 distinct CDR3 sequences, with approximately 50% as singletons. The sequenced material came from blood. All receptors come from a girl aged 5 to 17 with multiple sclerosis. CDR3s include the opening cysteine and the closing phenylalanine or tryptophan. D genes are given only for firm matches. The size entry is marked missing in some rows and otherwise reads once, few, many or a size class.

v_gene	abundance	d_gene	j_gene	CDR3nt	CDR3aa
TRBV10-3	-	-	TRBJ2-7	TGTGCCATCAAGGCTAGCGAGGCCTACGAGCAGTACTTC	CAIKASEAYEQYF
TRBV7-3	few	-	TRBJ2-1	TGTGCCAGCAGGCTAGGGAGGGGGGAAAACAATGAGCAGTTCTTC	CASRLGRGENNEQFF
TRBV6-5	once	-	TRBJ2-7	TGTGCCAGCAGTTACTCGGGCCCAAAACTTATCTACGAGCAGTACTTC	CASSYSGPKLIYEQYF
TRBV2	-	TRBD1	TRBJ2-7	TGTGCCAGCAGTACGCGGACAGGACGGGGCAACGAGCAGTACTTC	CASSTRTGRGNEQYF
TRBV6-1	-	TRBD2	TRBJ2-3	TGTGCCAGCACTCACACCGCTCCGGGGGGGACGTCCGCAGATACGCAGTATTTT	CASTHTAPGGTSADTQYF
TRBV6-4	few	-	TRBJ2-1	TGTGCTAGCAGTGACTCCAGGGGATTCCACCGATGGTGGCAGTTCTTC	CASSDSRGFHRWWQFF
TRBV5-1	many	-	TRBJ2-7	TGCGCCAGCAGCTCCGACGGCTCCTACGAGCAGTACTTC	CASSSDGSYEQYF
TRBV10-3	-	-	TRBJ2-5	TGTGCCATCAGTGAGTCCCCCAGAAGACAAGAGACCCAGTACTTC	CAISESPRRQETQYF
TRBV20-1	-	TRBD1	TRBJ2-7	TGCAGCGCATGGGACAGGGGGTCCTACGAGCAGTACTTC	CSAWDRGSYEQYF
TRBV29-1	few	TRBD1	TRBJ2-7	TGCAGCGTCCCTAGGCCGGGACAGAACACCTACGAGCAGTACTTC	CSVPRPGQNTYEQYF
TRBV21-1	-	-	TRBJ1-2	TGTGCCAGCAGCCCCTCCAGGGTCCAAGACTATGGCTACACCTTC	CASSPSRVQDYGYTF
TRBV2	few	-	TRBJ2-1	TGTGCCAGCAAAGGAAGGGGTGTGAGAGTCGATGAGCAGTTCTTC	CASKGRGVRVDEQFF
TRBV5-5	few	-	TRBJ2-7	TGTGCCAGCAGCTTGGAACTTGGGGGATACGAGCAGTACTTC	CASSLELGGYEQYF
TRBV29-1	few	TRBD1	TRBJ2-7	TGCAGCGTGTCCGGGACAGGTGATCCTTACGAGCAGTACTTC	CSVSGTGDPYEQYF
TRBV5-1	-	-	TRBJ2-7	TGCGCCAGCAGCTTGGACGTCTTCTCCTACGAGCAGTACTTC	CASSLDVFSYEQYF
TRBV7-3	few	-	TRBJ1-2	TGTGCCGGCAGTCCTATACCCCAGACAGACCTGGGCTATGGCTACACCTTC	CAGSPIPQTDLGYGYTF
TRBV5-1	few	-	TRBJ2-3	TGCGCCAGCAGCTTGGCAGGGAGCTCAGATACGCAGTATTTT	CASSLAGSSDTQYF
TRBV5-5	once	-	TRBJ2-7	TGTGCCAGCAACGGTACAGGAACGTCCTACGAGCAGTACTTC	CASNGTGTSYEQYF
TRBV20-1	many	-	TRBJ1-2	TGCAGTGCTGCTACAGGGAACTATGGCTACACCTTC	CSAATGNYGYTF
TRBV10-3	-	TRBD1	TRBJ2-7	TGTGCCATCGCCCGACAGGGGGGCGAGCAGTACTTC	CAIARQGGEQYF
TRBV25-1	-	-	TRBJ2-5	TGTGCCAGCAGTCTGTCGACTCCGGGGGTCTCAGGGACCCAGTACTTC	CASSLSTPGVSGTQYF
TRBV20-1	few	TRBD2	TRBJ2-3	TGCAGTGCTGTTCCGACTAGCGGGAACACAGATACGCAGTATTTT	CSAVPTSGNTDTQYF
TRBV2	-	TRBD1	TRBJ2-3	TGTGCCAACAGGGGTCGGACAGATACGCAGTATTTT	CANRGRTDTQYF
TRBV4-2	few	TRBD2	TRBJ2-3	TGTGCCAGCAGCCCAGCGGGAACCACAGATACGCAGTATTTT	CASSPAGTTDTQYF
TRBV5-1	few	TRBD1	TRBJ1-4	TGCGCCAGCAGCAGCGGGACAGGAGATGAAAAACTGTTTTTT	CASSSGTGDEKLFF
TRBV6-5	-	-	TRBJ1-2	TGTGCCAGCAGTTACGGGACGGACCTCTTTGGCTACACCTTC	CASSYGTDLFGYTF
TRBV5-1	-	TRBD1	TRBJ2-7	TGCGCCAGCAGCTTGGACAGGGGCGTCCACGAGCAGTACTTC	CASSLDRGVHEQYF
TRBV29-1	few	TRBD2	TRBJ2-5	TGCAGCGTCTCACATCCTACCGGGACTAGCGGATACTGGGAGACCCAGTACTTC	CSVSHPTGTSGYWETQYF
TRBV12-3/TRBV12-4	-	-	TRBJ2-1	TGTGCCAGCAGGGACCTCCGGGCCACCCCGCGCGGTGAGTTCTTC	CASRDLRATPRGEFF
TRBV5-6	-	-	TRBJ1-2	TGTGCCAGCAGCGCAGACATACTAAGCTACACCTTC	CASSADILSYTF
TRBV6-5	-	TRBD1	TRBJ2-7	TGTGCCAGCAGTAGCAGGGGGCTCTCGGGAGAGCAGTACTTC	CASSSRGLSGEQYF
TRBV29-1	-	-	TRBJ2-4	TGCAGCGTTGAAGGAGCCTGGGGGTATGAAGACATTCAGTACTTC	CSVEGAWGYEDIQYF
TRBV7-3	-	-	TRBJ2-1	TGTGCCAGCAGCTTGGGGTCGGGACTCTCCTACAATGAGCAGTTCTTC	CASSLGSGLSYNEQFF
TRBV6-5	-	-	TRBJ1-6	TGTGCCAGCAGGCGACGTTGGGGAGTCGATTCACCCCTCCACTTT	CASRRRWGVDSPLHF
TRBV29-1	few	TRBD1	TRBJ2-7	TGCAGCGTTGTAGGGACAGGGGACTACGAGCAGTACTTC	CSVVGTGDYEQYF
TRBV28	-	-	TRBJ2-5	TGCGCCAGCAGTTTAACCGGAGTCGAGGAGACCCAGTACTTC	CASSLTGVEETQYF
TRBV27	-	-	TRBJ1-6	TGTGCCAGTAGTTTATGGGGGGGCGTTTCACCCCTCCACTTT	CASSLWGGVSPLHF
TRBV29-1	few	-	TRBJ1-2	TGCAGCGTTGACGCGGGAGGGGCCTATGGCTACACCTTC	CSVDAGGAYGYTF
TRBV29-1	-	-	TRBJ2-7	TGCAGCGTCCTCCGGGACAAAGCCTACGAGCAGTACTTC	CSVLRDKAYEQYF
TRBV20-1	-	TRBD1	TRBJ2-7	TGCAGTCCAAAGGGGTCCGGACAGGCCTACGAGCAGTACTTC	CSPKGSGQAYEQYF
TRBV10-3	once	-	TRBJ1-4	TGTGCCATCAGTGAGGGGCAGGGGAATGAAAAACTGTTTTTT	CAISEGQGNEKLFF
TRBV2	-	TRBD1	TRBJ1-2	TGTGCCAGCAGTGGACAGGGGAGGGCAAGCTATGGCTACACCTTC	CASSGQGRASYGYTF
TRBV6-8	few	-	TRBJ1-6	TGTGCCAGCAGTTCAGGGACGCTCTCCTATAATTCACCCCTCCACTTT	CASSSGTLSYNSPLHF
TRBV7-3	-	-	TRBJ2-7	TGTGCCAGCAGCTTAAACACCCACTACGAGCAGTACTTC	CASSLNTHYEQYF
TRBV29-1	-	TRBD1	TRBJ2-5	TGCAGCGTTGAACCCCGAGGGCAGGGGGTGAAGCAGTACTTC	CSVEPRGQGVKQYF
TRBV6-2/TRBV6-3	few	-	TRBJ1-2	TGTGCCAGCAGCCCGGACGGACCCTATGGCTACACCTTC	CASSPDGPYGYTF
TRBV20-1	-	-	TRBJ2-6	TGCAGTGCTAGCAGGACAGACTCTGGGGCCAACGTCCTGACTTTC	CSASRTDSGANVLTF
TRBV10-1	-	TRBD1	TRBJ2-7	TGCGCCAGCAGTCACGACAGGGGGAACGAGCAGTACTTC	CASSHDRGNEQYF